The rows below give T cell receptor beta chains drawn from one sample of a study of T-cell reconstitution after alpha-beta-depleted transplantation in children. Each CDR3 protein is one row after TCRdb ran MiXCR on the PCR reads. The data contain around 140,000 distinct CDR3 sequences, around 9% of them seen just once; the ten biggest clones take up 15% to 20%. The input for sequencing was PBMCs, mostly from graft donor cells, taken 180 days after TCRalphabeta/CD19-depleted stem cell transplant. These receptors were obtained from a female patient between 2 and 15 years old who had a stem cell transplant for congenital amegakaryocytic thrombocytopenia, so the T cells may come from the graft donor. Both conserved end residues are part of each CDR3. A D gene is named only where the DNA matches it firmly. Rows may omit the clone size; those that give it use once, few, many or a size class.

14	TRBV28	many	TRBJ1-1	TRBD1	TGTGCCAGCAGTTTCCTCGACAGGGCTACTGAAGCTTTCTTT	CASSFLDRATEAFF
15	TRBV21-1	many	TRBJ1-5	-	TGTGCCAGCAGCGGCTGGGTTGGATGGGATCAGCCCCAGCATTTT	CASSGWVGWDQPQHF
13	TRBV18	-	TRBJ2-7	TRBD1	TGTGCCAGCTCGGTGACCAGGGGGAACGAGCAGTACTTC	CASSVTRGNEQYF
12	TRBV5-1	many	TRBJ2-3	-	TGCGCCAGCAGCTTGGTCGGGGATACGCAGTATTTT	CASSLVGDTQYF
13	TRBV7-9	many	TRBJ2-2	-	TGTGCCAGCAGCCCACCCGGCACCGGGGAGCTGTTTTTT	CASSPPGTGELFF
14	TRBV12-3/TRBV12-4	-	TRBJ1-1	-	TGTGCCAGCAGTAGGGGCAGGATGAACACTGAAGCTTTCTTT	CASSRGRMNTEAFF
13	TRBV7-7	many	TRBJ2-1	-	TGTGCCAGCAGCCCGGCGGCATACAATGAGCAGTTCTTC	CASSPAAYNEQFF
12	TRBV10-3	many	TRBJ1-2	-	TGTGCCATCACCGAGCGGAACTATGGCTACACCTTC	CAITERNYGYTF
15	TRBV7-9	many	TRBJ1-1	TRBD1	TGTGCCAGCAGCGTATACAGGGGACCGAACACTGAAGCTTTCTTT	CASSVYRGPNTEAFF
16	TRBV28	many	TRBJ2-1	TRBD2	TGTGCCAGCAGTTTATTCGCTAGCGGGTTCTACAATGAGCAGTTCTTC	CASSLFASGFYNEQFF
16	TRBV18	many	TRBJ2-3	TRBD2	TGTGCCAGCTCGCCGCTGACTAGCGGTAGCACAGATACGCAGTATTTT	CASSPLTSGSTDTQYF
16	TRBV20-1	many	TRBJ2-1	-	TGCAGTGCTAGAAATCCGGTCTGGGAGGCACAAAATGAGCAGTTCTTC	CSARNPVWEAQNEQFF
14	TRBV7-8	many	TRBJ2-3	-	TGTGCCAGCAGTCGCCAAGAAAGCACAGATACGCAGTATTTT	CASSRQESTDTQYF
17	TRBV6-5	many	TRBJ2-2	-	TGTGCCAGCAGTTACTCGAACAGAGGACAGCACACCGGGGAGCTGTTTTTT	CASSYSNRGQHTGELFF
14	TRBV7-2	many	TRBJ2-7	-	TGTGCCAGCAGCTTAGCCTGGCAGACCTACGAGCAGTACTTC	CASSLAWQTYEQYF
14	TRBV6-5	-	TRBJ2-1	TRBD2	TGTGCCAGCAGTTACTCTCGGGGGGGCGTTGAGCAGTTCTTC	CASSYSRGGVEQFF
15	TRBV28	many	TRBJ1-5	-	TGTGCCAGCAGGTCCCCGGCCAAAGGCAATCAGCCCCAGCATTTT	CASRSPAKGNQPQHF
15	TRBV18	many	TRBJ2-7	-	TGTGCCAGCTCACCACCGGGGACATTCTCCTACGAGCAGTACTTC	CASSPPGTFSYEQYF
14	TRBV7-9	many	TRBJ2-3	TRBD2	TGTGCCAGCAGCTTACAAACTAGCGGCGATACGCAGTATTTT	CASSLQTSGDTQYF
15	TRBV28	many	TRBJ1-1	-	TGTGCCAGCAGTCTTATTGGGGTAATGAACACTGAAGCTTTCTTT	CASSLIGVMNTEAFF
13	TRBV20-1	many	TRBJ1-5	-	TGCAGTGCTATCCGGGACACTAATCAGCCCCAGCATTTT	CSAIRDTNQPQHF
16	TRBV19	few	TRBJ1-6	-	TGTGCCAGTAGTATAGTTCCTGCGGGAAATGATTCACCCCTCCACTTT	CASSIVPAGNDSPLHF
14	TRBV5-1	-	TRBJ1-5	-	TGCGCCAGCAGCTCGGGACCTTCCCTAAGGCCCCAGCATTTT	CASSSGPSLRPQHF
14	TRBV12-3/TRBV12-4	many	TRBJ2-1	-	TGTGCCAGCAGAGCCCGGGAAGAAGGCAATGAGCAGTTCTTC	CASRAREEGNEQFF
16	TRBV29-1	-	TRBJ2-1	TRBD1	TGCAGCGTTGCCCTTACAGGGGGCTTTACCTACAATGAGCAGTTCTTC	CSVALTGGFTYNEQFF
14	TRBV29-1	many	TRBJ2-1	TRBD2	TGCAGCGTGGGGTGGACTAGCGGCTACAATGAGCAGTTCTTC	CSVGWTSGYNEQFF
14	TRBV7-2	many	TRBJ2-1	-	TGTGCCAGCAGCTTAACCGGGCCCCTCAATGAGCAGTTCTTC	CASSLTGPLNEQFF
15	TRBV4-1	many	TRBJ2-5	-	TGCGCCAGCAGCCAAGCTGGGCTAGCGAGGGAGACCCAGTACTTC	CASSQAGLARETQYF
16	TRBV10-1	many	TRBJ2-1	TRBD2	TGCGCCAGCAGTGAGTCTATAGGACTAGCGGCCAATGAGCAGTTCTTC	CASSESIGLAANEQFF
17	TRBV7-8	many	TRBJ2-1	TRBD2	TGTGCCAGCAGCTTCTCAACCGGGACTAGGTCCTACAATGAGCAGTTCTTC	CASSFSTGTRSYNEQFF
12	TRBV7-6	many	TRBJ1-1	TRBD1	TGTGCCAGCAGCTTGCCGGGACAGGAAGCTTTCTTT	CASSLPGQEAFF
14	TRBV20-1	few	TRBJ1-2	-	TGCAGTGCTGCCCTCGAAGTGGGCCCCTTGGGCTACACCTTC	CSAALEVGPLGYTF
16	TRBV15	many	TRBJ1-5	-	TGTGCCACCAGCAAAAAAAGCAACAGGGCTCGGCAGCCCCAGCATTTT	CATSKKSNRARQPQHF
14	TRBV5-1	few	TRBJ2-7	-	TGCGCCAGCAGCCCGGCGCCGCCATTCTACGAGCAGTACTTC	CASSPAPPFYEQYF
15	TRBV18	-	TRBJ2-2	TRBD1	TGTGCCAGCTCACAGACAGGGGGCAGGACCGGGGAGCTGTTTTTT	CASSQTGGRTGELFF